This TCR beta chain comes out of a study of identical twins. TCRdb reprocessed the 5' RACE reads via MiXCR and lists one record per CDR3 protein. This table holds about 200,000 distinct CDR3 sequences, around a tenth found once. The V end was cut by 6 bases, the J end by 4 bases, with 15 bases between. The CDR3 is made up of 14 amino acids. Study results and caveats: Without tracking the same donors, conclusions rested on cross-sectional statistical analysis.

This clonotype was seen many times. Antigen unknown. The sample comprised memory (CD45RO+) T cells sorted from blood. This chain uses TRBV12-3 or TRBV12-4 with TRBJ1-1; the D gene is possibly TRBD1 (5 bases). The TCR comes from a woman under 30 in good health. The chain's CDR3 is CASSLRSGITEAFF. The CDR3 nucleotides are TGTGCCAGCAGCCTAAGGTCAGGGATCACTGAAGCTTTCTTT.